A selection of T cell receptor beta chains follows, all from one sample in a study of cytomegalovirus exposure and HLA in healthy donors. The method was immunoSEQ multiplex PCR; TCRdb's version includes in-frame clones alone and lacks a portion of them. The sample includes 130,000 to 150,000 clones, 73% of them seen just once. The sample was PBMCs. The receptors shown here come from a human donor in good health. Both conserved end residues are part of each CDR3. Each record gives: D gene, clone size, J gene, V gene, CDR3 protein, CDR3 DNA. The D gene is left open where the match is weak. Some rows mark clone size as missing; the rest say once, few, many or name a class of expanded clone.

TRBD2	few	TRBJ2-1	TRBV10-3	CAISEYAGGTYNEQFF	TGTGCCATCAGTGAGTATGCGGGAGGCACCTACAATGAGCAGTTCTTC
-	-	TRBJ1-1	TRBV27	CASSLRGGYTEAFF	TGTGCCAGCAGTTTGAGGGGGGGGTACACTGAAGCTTTCTTT
-	-	TRBJ2-2	TRBV5-1	CASSLPKQGPGDGELFF	TGCGCCAGCAGCTTGCCCAAACAGGGACCAGGTGACGGGGAGCTGTTTTTT
-	once	TRBJ1-2	TRBV2	CASTGRGANYGYTF	TGTGCCAGCACCGGACGGGGAGCTAACTATGGCTACACCTTC
-	-	TRBJ2-5	TRBV5-1	CASSFVSQETQYF	TGCGCCAGCAGCTTTGTCAGCCAAGAGACCCAGTACTTC
-	once	TRBJ2-7	TRBV11-2	CASTAGGAAYEQYF	TGTGCCAGCACCGCCGGCGGGGCAGCCTACGAGCAGTACTTC
TRBD1	-	TRBJ2-5	TRBV10-3	CATMPGQDFREETQYF	TGTGCCACTATGCCGGGACAGGACTTCAGGGAAGAGACCCAGTACTTC
-	-	TRBJ1-1	TRBV30	CAWSVGRQTEAFF	TGTGCCTGGAGTGTAGGCAGACAGACTGAAGCTTTCTTT
TRBD2	-	TRBJ2-1	TRBV6-1	CASMVGLADYNEQFF	TGTGCCAGCATGGTAGGACTAGCGGATTACAATGAGCAGTTCTTC
TRBD1	-	TRBJ2-2	TRBV7-8	CASSHTSVGGLNTGELFF	TGTGCCAGCAGCCATACCTCGGTAGGGGGCCTGAACACCGGGGAGCTGTTTTTT
-	-	TRBJ2-7	TRBV7-9	CAVQRSYEQYF	TGTGCCGTCCAGCGCTCCTACGAGCAGTACTTC
-	-	TRBJ2-2	TRBV5-1	CASSQYSENTGELFF	TGCGCCAGCAGCCAGTATAGCGAGAACACCGGGGAGCTGTTTTTT
-	once	TRBJ2-3	TRBV6-5	CAGGVVEGTDTQYF	TGTGCCGGAGGGGTAGTTGAGGGGACAGATACGCAGTATTTT
TRBD2	-	TRBJ2-3	TRBV5-1	CASSLIAGGRDTQYF	TGCGCCAGCAGCTTAATAGCGGGGGGCAGGGATACGCAGTATTTT
-	-	TRBJ2-5	TRBV20-1	CSASEGTQYF	TGCAGTGCCTCGGAGGGGACCCAGTACTTC
-	-	TRBJ2-2	TRBV27	CASRGQNTGELFF	TGTGCCAGCAGGGGGCAGAACACCGGGGAGCTGTTTTTT
-	-	TRBJ2-5	TRBV15	CATSVRAWETQYF	TGTGCCACCAGCGTCAGGGCGTGGGAGACCCAGTACTTC
-	-	TRBJ2-1	TRBV4-1	CASSQVGGRGGPNEQFF	TGCGCCAGCAGCCAAGTAGGAGGGAGGGGGGGGCCCAATGAGCAGTTCTTC
-	-	TRBJ1-4	TRBV15	CATSRVVGGTNEKLFF	TGTGCCACCAGCAGAGTGGTAGGGGGAACTAATGAAAAACTGTTTTTT
-	-	TRBJ1-2	TRBV29-1	CSVVLDRLDYTF	TGCAGCGTTGTGTTGGACAGACTTGACTACACCTTC
-	few	TRBJ1-5	TRBV28	CASSSDGVNQPQHF	TGTGCCAGCAGTTCCGATGGAGTCAATCAGCCCCAGCATTTT
-	-	TRBJ2-7	TRBV7-3	CASSDTSNGIYEQYF	TGTGCCAGCAGCGACACTAGTAACGGGATTTACGAGCAGTACTTC
-	-	TRBJ1-2	TRBV7-2	CASTSSRDSYF	TGTGCCAGCACCTCGTCTCGGGATTCCTACTTC
TRBD2	-	TRBJ2-1	TRBV30	CAWRNSGAYNEQFF	TGTGCCTGGAGAAATAGCGGGGCCTACAATGAGCAGTTCTTC
-	-	TRBJ1-5	TRBV6-4	CASSDTPRGPQHF	TGTGCCAGCAGTGATACTCCGCGGGGGCCCCAGCATTTT
TRBD2	once	TRBJ2-1	TRBV5-6	CASSWAGTSFDNEQFF	TGTGCCAGCAGCTGGGCAGGGACTAGCTTCGACAATGAGCAGTTCTTC
-	-	TRBJ2-2	TRBV2	CASSESGGRTGELFF	TGTGCCAGCAGTGAGTCCGGGGGAAGGACCGGGGAGCTGTTTTTT
TRBD1	-	TRBJ1-1	TRBV10-3	CAINTAGGTEAFF	TGTGCCATCAACACGGCAGGGGGCACTGAAGCTTTCTTT
-	-	TRBJ2-1	TRBV5-5	CASSAGWSDGEQFF	TGTGCCAGCAGCGCAGGGTGGAGTGACGGTGAGCAGTTCTTC
TRBD2	-	TRBJ2-1	TRBV19	CASRLAGDNEQFF	TGTGCCAGTAGACTAGCGGGGGACAATGAGCAGTTCTTC
-	few	TRBJ2-4	TRBV2	CASSVGGGVSIQYF	TGTGCCAGCAGTGTGGGAGGTGGAGTTAGCATTCAGTACTTC
-	once	TRBJ2-5	TRBV7-9	CASSLVSTETQYF	TGCGCCAGCAGCTTAGTCAGTACAGAGACCCAGTACTTC
-	-	TRBJ1-1	TRBV9	CASSVTDTYTEAFF	TGTGCCAGCAGCGTGACGGACACCTACACTGAAGCTTTCTTT
TRBD2	-	TRBJ2-5	TRBV11-2	CASSLGPSGAYQETQYF	TGTGCCAGCAGCTTAGGTCCTAGCGGGGCGTACCAAGAGACCCAGTACTTC
-	-	TRBJ2-3	TRBV10-3	CAISESQDTQYF	TGTGCCATCAGTGAGTCGCAGGATACGCAGTATTTT
-	once	TRBJ1-1	TRBV4-1	CASSQKKGRAPGGEAFF	TGCGCCAGCAGCCAAAAAAAGGGGAGGGCCCCTGGTGGTGAAGCTTTCTTT
-	-	TRBJ1-4	TRBV5-4	CASSNKGSNEKLFF	TGTGCCAGCAGCAACAAAGGGAGTAATGAAAAACTGTTTTTT
-	-	TRBJ1-1	TRBV7-9	CASSRSPEAFF	TGTGCCAGCAGTCGTAGTCCTGAAGCTTTCTTT
-	-	TRBJ2-1	TRBV6-1	CASRLAGTNEQFF	TGTGCCAGCAGACTTGCGGGGACGAATGAGCAGTTCTTC
-	-	TRBJ2-7	TRBV2	CASKLDSTYEQYF	TGTGCCAGCAAGTTAGACAGTACCTACGAGCAGTACTTC
-	-	TRBJ1-2	TRBV10-3	CAISESGGDGYTF	TGTGCCATCAGTGAGTCCGGGGGGGATGGCTACACCTTC
-	-	TRBJ1-1	TRBV7-9	CASSLGAMNTEAFF	TGTGCCAGCAGCCTAGGGGCCATGAACACTGAAGCTTTCTTT
TRBD1	-	TRBJ1-1	TRBV11-3	CASSLRGLVTEAFF	TGTGCCAGCAGCTTAAGGGGGCTGGTTACTGAAGCTTTCTTT
-	-	TRBJ2-7	TRBV11-3	CASSPGYEQYF	TGTGCCAGCAGCCCGGGATACGAGCAGTACTTC
TRBD1	few	TRBJ1-5	TRBV6-5	CASSTGDQPQHF	TGTGCCAGCAGTACAGGGGATCAGCCCCAGCATTTT
TRBD2	-	TRBJ2-5	TRBV10-1	CASSEQLAGGQETQYF	TGCGCCAGCAGCGAACAACTAGCGGGGGGCCAAGAGACCCAGTACTTC
-	-	TRBJ2-7	TRBV4-1	CASSQDSYEQYF	TGCGCCAGCAGCCAGGACAGCTACGAGCAGTACTTC
TRBD1	-	TRBJ2-7	TRBV7-2	CASSTATGAPYEQYF	TGTGCCAGCAGCACCGCGACAGGGGCCCCCTACGAGCAGTACTTC
-	-	TRBJ1-1	TRBV2	CASISQMNTEAFF	TGTGCCAGCATTTCACAGATGAACACTGAAGCTTTCTTT
TRBD2	-	TRBJ2-3	TRBV5-1	CASSSIAGGPGFTDTQYF	TGCGCCAGCAGCTCCATAGCGGGAGGGCCAGGGTTCACAGATACGCAGTATTTT
-	-	TRBJ2-2	TRBV4-2	CASSQGWTEELFF	TGTGCCAGCAGCCAAGGATGGACTGAAGAGCTGTTTTTT
-	-	TRBJ2-2	TRBV11-2	CASRTATNTGELFF	TGTGCCAGCAGGACAGCTACGAACACCGGGGAGCTGTTTTTT
TRBD2	-	TRBJ2-3	TRBV6-5	CASSYPAGGTDTQYF	TGTGCCAGCAGTTACCCAGCGGGGGGCACAGATACGCAGTATTTT
TRBD2	few	TRBJ2-2	TRBV7-9	CASSPGGGRPNTGELFF	TGTGCCAGCAGCCCGGGGGGGGGCCGGCCGAACACCGGGGAGCTGTTTTTT